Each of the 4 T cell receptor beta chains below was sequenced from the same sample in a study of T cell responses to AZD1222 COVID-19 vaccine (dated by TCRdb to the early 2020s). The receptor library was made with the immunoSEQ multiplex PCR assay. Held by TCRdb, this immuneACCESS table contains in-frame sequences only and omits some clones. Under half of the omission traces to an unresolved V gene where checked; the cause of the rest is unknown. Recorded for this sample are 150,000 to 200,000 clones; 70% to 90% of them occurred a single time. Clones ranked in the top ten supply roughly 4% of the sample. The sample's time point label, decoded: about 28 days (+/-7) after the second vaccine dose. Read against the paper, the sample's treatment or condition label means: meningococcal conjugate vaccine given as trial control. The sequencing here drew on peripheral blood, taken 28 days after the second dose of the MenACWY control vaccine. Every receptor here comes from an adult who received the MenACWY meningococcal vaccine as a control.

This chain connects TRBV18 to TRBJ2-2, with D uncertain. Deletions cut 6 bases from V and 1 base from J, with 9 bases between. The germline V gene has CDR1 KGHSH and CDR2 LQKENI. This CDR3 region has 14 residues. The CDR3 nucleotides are TGTGCCAGCTCCCAACGACAGAACACCGGGGAGCTGTTTTTT. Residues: CASSQRQNTGELFF.

The CDR3 loop is CASSSWTDTQYF. The CDR3 DNA is TGTGCCAGCAGTTCCTGGACAGATACGCAGTATTTT. The gene calls are TRBV6-5 and TRBJ2-3; D is ambiguous. This CDR3 has 12 residues. V lost 4 bases, J lost 3 bases, and 5 bases lay in between. Germline V gene data show CDR1 as MNHEY and CDR2 as SVGAGI.

The CDR3 protein is CATSRGGYEQYF. The CDR3 DNA follows: TGTGCCACCAGCAGAGGTGGGTACGAGCAGTACTTC. The gene calls are TRBV15 and TRBJ2-7; no definite D call. The germline V gene has CDR1 LNHNV and CDR2 YYDKDF (reference sequence). V dropped 1 base and J dropped 4 bases, with 5 bases sitting between them. This CDR3 region has 12 residues.

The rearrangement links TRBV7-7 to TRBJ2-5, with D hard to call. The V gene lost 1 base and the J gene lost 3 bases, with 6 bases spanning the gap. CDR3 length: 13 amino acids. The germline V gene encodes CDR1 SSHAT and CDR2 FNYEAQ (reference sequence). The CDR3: CASSLDRKETQYF. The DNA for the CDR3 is TGTGCCAGCAGCTTAGACCGAAAAGAGACCCAGTACTTC.